Listed below are T cell receptor beta chains from one sample, sequenced in a study of CD8 T cells in ankylosing spondylitis. Using its own MiXCR run on the 5' RACE reads, TCRdb lists one record per CDR3 protein. Of about 360,000 distinct CDR3 sequences listed, approximately 22% are singletons. Sample: blood, either unsorted or a sorted T cell fraction (not recorded which). The receptors originated from a male donor with ankylosing spondylitis or in good health (not recorded which). The CDR3 runs from the conserved cysteine through the conserved F or W. D genes are given only for firm matches. A row's size may be missing; if present it is once, few, many or a size class.

CDR3 protein	CDR3 DNA	V gene	D gene	CDR3 length	J gene	clone size
CASSSDREHNSPLHF	TGTGCCAGCAGCTCGGACAGGGAACATAATTCACCCCTCCACTTT	TRBV7-9	TRBD1	15	TRBJ1-6	few
CASSQGANSYEQYF	TGTGCCAGCAGCCAAGGGGCCAACTCCTACGAGCAGTACTTC	TRBV3-1	NA	14	TRBJ2-7	NA
CSARELNQPQHF	TGCAGTGCTAGAGAGCTCAATCAGCCCCAGCATTTT	TRBV20-1	NA	12	TRBJ1-5	few
CASSEVPPYEQYF	TGTGCCAGCAGCGAGGTTCCTCCCTACGAGCAGTACTTC	TRBV7-8	NA	13	TRBJ2-7	few
CSAAGTDSYNEQFF	TGCAGTGCTGCCGGGACGGACAGTTACAATGAGCAGTTCTTC	TRBV20-1	NA	14	TRBJ2-1	NA
CASRPGQGSYEQYF	TGTGCCAGCAGGCCGGGACAGGGGTCCTACGAGCAGTACTTC	TRBV12-3/TRBV12-4	TRBD1	14	TRBJ2-7	few
CASSRTFHEQFF	TGTGCCAGCAGCAGGACTTTTCATGAGCAGTTCTTC	TRBV12-3/TRBV12-4	NA	12	TRBJ2-1	many
CSGTVADTQYF	TGCAGCGGCACAGTAGCAGATACGCAGTATTTT	TRBV29-1	NA	11	TRBJ2-3	NA
CASTNLILGTDTQYF	TGTGCCAGCACCAACCTTATCCTAGGCACAGATACGCAGTATTTT	TRBV7-9	NA	15	TRBJ2-3	few
CASSLTTSGGYNEQFF	TGTGCCAGCAGTTTAACGACTAGCGGGGGTTACAATGAGCAGTTCTTC	TRBV12-3/TRBV12-4	TRBD2	16	TRBJ2-1	many
CASSSAGAPSEQYF	TGTGCCAGCAGCTCGGCGGGGGCCCCCTCCGAGCAGTACTTC	TRBV4-2	NA	14	TRBJ2-7	NA
CASSQDGQPTDTQYF	TGCGCCAGCAGCCAAGACGGACAGCCCACAGATACGCAGTATTTT	TRBV4-1	NA	15	TRBJ2-3	few
CASSQNNEQFF	TGCGCCAGCAGCCAGAACAATGAGCAGTTCTTC	TRBV5-1	NA	11	TRBJ2-1	many
CASSQGAGQGGEQYF	TGCGCCAGCAGCCAAGGGGCCGGACAGGGTGGCGAGCAGTACTTC	TRBV4-1	TRBD1	15	TRBJ2-7	once
CASSLVTPDHSGANVLTF	TGCGCCAGCAGCTTGGTTACACCGGACCACTCTGGGGCCAACGTCCTGACTTTC	TRBV5-1	NA	18	TRBJ2-6	NA
CASSLLASGGDEQFF	TGTGCCAGCAGTTTATTGGCTAGCGGGGGCGATGAGCAGTTCTTC	TRBV12-3/TRBV12-4	TRBD2	15	TRBJ2-1	many
CASSAGLGTGFYEQYF	TGTGCCAGCAGCGCGGGGCTTGGGACAGGTTTCTACGAGCAGTACTTC	TRBV7-9	TRBD1	16	TRBJ2-7	NA
CASSMVPFRGTEAFF	TGTGCCAGCAGCATGGTTCCGTTTCGGGGGACTGAAGCTTTCTTT	TRBV3-1	NA	15	TRBJ1-1	few
CASSPGQGLSGFGELFF	TGTGCCAGCAGCCCTGGACAGGGTCTTTCGGGTTTCGGGGAGCTGTTTTTT	TRBV3-1	TRBD1	17	TRBJ2-2	many
CASRTDSELYEQYF	TGTGCCAGCAGGACAGACAGTGAACTCTACGAGCAGTACTTC	TRBV6-2/TRBV6-3	NA	14	TRBJ2-7	few
CASSLGDRESTDTQYF	TGTGCCAGCAGTTTAGGGGACAGGGAGAGCACAGATACGCAGTATTTT	TRBV28	TRBD1	16	TRBJ2-3	few
CASSLGAGTGTQYF	TGTGCCAGCAGTTTAGGGGCAGGGACAGGTACGCAGTATTTT	TRBV12-3/TRBV12-4	TRBD1	14	TRBJ2-3	NA
CSARDPGQGAWRLTDTQYF	TGCAGTGCTAGAGATCCGGGACAGGGGGCCTGGAGGCTAACAGATACGCAGTATTTT	TRBV20-1	TRBD1	19	TRBJ2-3	NA
CASSPSGGTYNEQFF	TGTGCCAGCTCACCAAGCGGGGGGACCTACAATGAGCAGTTCTTC	TRBV18	TRBD2	15	TRBJ2-1	NA
CSARPGGNEQFF	TGCAGTGCTAGGCCCGGGGGCAATGAGCAGTTCTTC	TRBV20-1	NA	12	TRBJ2-1	NA
CASSRGSGELFF	TGTGCCAGCAGCCGAGGGTCCGGGGAGCTGTTTTTT	TRBV12-3/TRBV12-4	NA	12	TRBJ2-2	NA
CATSTRDAGTDTQYF	TGTGCCACCAGCACCCGGGACGCCGGCACAGATACGCAGTATTTT	TRBV15	NA	15	TRBJ2-3	NA
CASSHDSAAQYF	TGTGCCAGCAGCCACGACAGTGCGGCCCAGTACTTC	TRBV6-5	NA	12	TRBJ2-5	few
CASSYGTPSSYEQYF	TGTGCCAGCAGCTACGGGACACCCAGCTCCTACGAGCAGTACTTC	TRBV5-6	NA	15	TRBJ2-7	NA
CASSEINRGGYGYTF	TGTGCCAGCAGTGAAATTAACAGGGGAGGCTATGGCTACACCTTC	TRBV6-1	TRBD1	15	TRBJ1-2	NA
CAISAAETSGQETQYF	TGTGCCATCAGTGCCGCCGAGACTAGCGGACAAGAGACCCAGTACTTC	TRBV10-3	TRBD2	16	TRBJ2-5	few
CASSYSWNDGYTF	TGTGCCAGCAGTTACTCGTGGAACGATGGCTACACCTTC	TRBV6-5	NA	13	TRBJ1-2	NA
CSATSRSSYNEQFF	TGCAGTGCTACAAGCAGAAGCTCCTACAATGAGCAGTTCTTC	TRBV20-1	NA	14	TRBJ2-1	few
CASSQNSRTLQETQYF	TGTGCCAGCAGCCAAAACTCCCGGACTCTCCAAGAGACCCAGTACTTC	TRBV3-1	NA	16	TRBJ2-5	NA
CASSLSGRDYEQYF	TGTGCCAGCAGTTTGTCCGGCAGAGACTACGAGCAGTACTTC	TRBV12-3/TRBV12-4	NA	14	TRBJ2-7	NA
CASSQYLGGKGSEGTQYF	TGTGCCAGCAGCCAATATCTGGGGGGCAAGGGGTCAGAAGGTACGCAGTATTTT	TRBV4-2	NA	18	TRBJ2-3	few
CASSPLHTYEQYF	TGTGCCAGCAGTCCCCTGCACACCTACGAGCAGTACTTC	TRBV12-3/TRBV12-4	NA	13	TRBJ2-7	many
CALSNGGAPYNEQFF	TGTGCCCTATCTAACGGGGGCGCTCCCTACAATGAGCAGTTCTTC	TRBV10-3	NA	15	TRBJ2-1	NA
CASSLRRLEWGGELFF	TGTGCCAGCAGTTTAAGACGCCTAGAGTGGGGCGGGGAGCTGTTTTTT	TRBV12-3/TRBV12-4	NA	16	TRBJ2-2	NA
CASSQEAPGTGWGNEQFF	TGCGCCAGCAGCCAAGAAGCGCCCGGAACAGGCTGGGGGAATGAGCAGTTCTTC	TRBV4-1	NA	18	TRBJ2-1	NA
CAWGDREKGEQYF	TGTGCCTGGGGGGACAGGGAAAAGGGGGAGCAGTACTTC	TRBV30	TRBD1	13	TRBJ2-7	few